Each of the 24 T cell receptor beta chains below was sequenced from the same sample in a study of T cell repertoires in cytomegalovirus infection. TCRdb analysed the reads with MiXCR anew, one entry per CDR3 protein. The sample lists about 190,000 distinct CDR3 sequences, 28% seen once, with about 31% in the top ten. Sequences were obtained from PBMCs. The receptors were sampled from a human donor in good health (CMV status not recorded). Some clones in this sample may be carry-over from other donors' samples.

This clonotype has just a few counts. Germline and junction disagree at one end, which may indicate a read error. The rearrangement uses TRBV12-3 or TRBV12-4 and TRBJ2-7; D is possibly TRBD1 (5 bases). This CDR3 spans 12 amino acids. CDR3 residues: CASSFADSQSSF. Written as DNA, the CDR3 is TGTGCCAGCAGTTTCGCCGACAGTCAGTCCTCTTTC.

There are a few counts of this clonotype. The chain recombines TRBV6-2 or TRBV6-3 with TRBJ1-5; D may be TRBD1 (5 bases). CDR3 size: 14 residues. Germline values: CDR1 MNHEY, CDR2 SVGEGT. Trimming pared 2 bases from V and 3 bases from J, leaving 8 bases between. In nucleotides, the CDR3 is TGTGCCAGCAGTTACATCGGGACCAATCAGCCCCAGCATTTT. This translates into CASSYIGTNQPQHF.

The rearrangement links TRBV19 to TRBJ1-1; D perhaps matches TRBD1 (5 bases). In germline, CDR1 is LNHDA, CDR2 SQIVND (reference sequence). The V end lost 5 bases, the J end lost 0 bases, and 16 bases lay between the germline ends. This CDR3 is 16 amino acids long. The CDR3 sequence: CASSSYGPGVNTEAFF. DNA of the CDR3: TGTGCCAGTAGTTCCTACGGCCCGGGGGTGAACACTGAAGCTTTCTTT.

This clonotype was observed once. V gene TRBV11-2 combines with J gene TRBJ2-3; D is uncertain. This CDR3 region has 13 residues. CDR1 is SGHAT and CDR2 is FQNNGV in the germline V gene. V was trimmed by 1 base and J by 6 bases, leaving 8 bases between them. This CDR3 reads CASSLVRMDTQYF. The CDR3 region has the DNA TGTGCCAGCAGCTTAGTGAGGATGGATACGCAGTATTTT.

The chain employs TRBV6-5 and TRBJ2-3; perhaps TRBD2 as D (6 bases). V lost 8 bases and J lost 0, with 9 bases in between. The germline gives CDR1 MNHEY, CDR2 SVGAGI. This CDR3 comprises 13 residues. As DNA, the CDR3 is TGTGCCAGCTGGCGGGGTAGCACAGATACGCAGTATTTT. This translates into CASWRGSTDTQYF.

This chain uses TRBV11-2 with TRBJ1-1; D not certain. V was pared by 11 bases and J by 1 base, with 14 bases between. CDR1 and CDR2 from the germline V gene are SGHAT and FQNNGV. The CDR3 spans 13 residues. CDR3 coding DNA: TGTGCCTCAACGGCCTCCCCGAACACTGAAGCTTTCTTT. Encoded protein: CASTASPNTEAFF. The complete variable domain, with remaining parts taken from reference TRBV11-2 and TRBJ1-1, reads EAGVAQSPRYKIIEKRQSVAFWCNPISGHATLYWYQQILGQGPKLLIQFQNNGVVDDSQLPKDRFSAERLKGVDSTLKIQPAKLEDSAVYLCASTASPNTEAFFGQGTRLTVV.

This chain's CDR3 is CASSYTSGITDTQYF. CDR3 bases: TGTGCCAGCAGTTACACTAGCGGAATCACAGATACGCAGTATTTT. The chain uses TRBV6-5 and TRBJ2-3, with 8 bases lining up with TRBD2. Germline trimming cut 2 bases from V and 2 bases from J; bases unmatched to any gene: 3. This CDR3 contains 15 residues. Germline lookup yields CDR1 MNHEY and CDR2 SVGAGI.

The chain uses TRBV12-3 or TRBV12-4 and TRBJ1-1; TRBD1 matches at 7 bases. The ends lost 5 bases at V and 6 bases at J; junction bases unmatched: 6. The CDR3 has 13 amino acids. The CDR3 nucleotides are TGTGCCAGCAGTCCCGGACAGGCCCCTGAAGCTTTCTTT. It codes for CASSPGQAPEAFF.

The chain joins TRBV12-3 or TRBV12-4 to TRBJ1-2; D is unclear. V shed 5 bases and J shed 4 bases, with 11 bases lying between them. There are 13 residues in the CDR3. The CDR3, as DNA: TGTGCCAGCAGTCCCAACCCTCTCTATGGCTACACCTTC. Its translation: CASSPNPLYGYTF.

This sequence joins TRBV5-1 and TRBJ2-5, with D perhaps TRBD2 (6 bases). CDR1 is SGHRS and CDR2 is YFSETQ in the germline V gene. The CDR3 has 14 residues. V lost 1 base and J 4 bases, leaving 11 bases between the germline ends. This chain's CDR3 is CASSLLYGGETQYF. The CDR3 region has the DNA TGCGCCAGCAGCTTGTTATACGGGGGAGAGACCCAGTACTTC.

This clonotype was counted many times. The genes are TRBV7-8 and TRBJ2-3; no reliable D call. This CDR3 has 14 amino acids. Trimming pared 2 bases from V and 4 bases from J, leaving 10 bases between. Germline V gives CDR1 SGHVS, CDR2 FQNEAQ. DNA for the CDR3: TGTGCCAGCAGCTTATTAAGCGATGCAGATACGCAGTATTTT. This gives the protein CASSLLSDADTQYF.

This chain uses TRBV15 with TRBJ1-1; no clear D. Germline CDR1 and CDR2: LNHNV and YYDKDF (reference sequence). This CDR3 has 15 residues. V lost 0 bases and J 0 bases, leaving 8 bases between the germline ends. CDR3 sequence (DNA): TGTGCCACCAGCAGAGACCGGGGTTTGAACACTGAAGCTTTCTTT. Translation: CATSRDRGLNTEAFF.

This clonotype was recorded at least ten times. CDR3 residues: CASSLGRGAFTDTQYF. The CDR3 DNA follows: TGTGCCAGCAGCTTAGGGCGGGGGGCTTTCACAGATACGCAGTATTTT. The V and J genes are TRBV7-2 and TRBJ2-3; 8 bases line up with TRBD2. Germline trimming cut 1 base from V and 2 bases from J; bases unmatched to any gene: 5. Germline V lookup: CDR1 SGHTA, CDR2 FQGNSA. The length of the CDR3 is 16 residues.

This clonotype was picked up a small number of times. Here the CDR3 reads CASSYRGGYEQYF. The CDR3 DNA reads TGTGCCAGCAGCTACAGGGGAGGCTACGAGCAGTACTTC. J is TRBJ2-7 and V is TRBV7-2; a weak D match, TRBD1 (7 bases). Per germline, CDR1 SGHTA and CDR2 FQGNSA. V dropped 4 bases and J dropped 3 bases, with 10 bases sitting between them. The CDR3 is 13 amino acids. Variable domain in full (rest from reference TRBV7-2 and TRBJ2-7): GAGVSQSPSNKVTEKGKDVELRCDPISGHTALYWYRQSLGQGLEFLIYFQGNSAPDKSGLPSDRFSAERTGGSVSTLTIQRTQQEDSAVYLCASSYRGGYEQYFGPGTRLTVT.

This clonotype has more than one count but fewer than ten. The V call is TRBV7-2, the J call TRBJ1-2, with D unclear. V lost 5 bases to trimming and J lost 0 bases, with 10 bases between them. The V gene's germline CDR1 is SGHTA and CDR2 FQGNSA. This CDR3 is 14 amino acids long. In nucleotides, the CDR3 is TGTGCCAGCAGCCCCCTAATGTCTAACTATGGCTACACCTTC. Protein sequence: CASSPLMSNYGYTF.

V gene TRBV2 combines with J gene TRBJ2-6; D gene unclear. Per the germline V gene, CDR1 is SNHLY and CDR2 is FYNNEI. The CDR3 runs to 16 residues. V lost 1 base and J lost 0, with 7 bases in between. DNA for the CDR3: TGTGCCAGCAGTGAAGTCTATGACTCTGGGGCCAACGTCCTGACTTTC. This gives the protein CASSEVYDSGANVLTF.

By sample fraction, this clonotype is medium-sized. This chain links TRBV6-4 with TRBJ2-3; 8 bases map to TRBD2. The CDR3 consists of 15 residues. Germline V gene sequence: CDR1 MRHNA, CDR2 SNTAGT. Trimming took 0 bases from V and 1 from J; bases not matched to a gene: 0. The CDR3 nucleotides read TGTGCCAGCAGTGACTCTAGCGGGGGCACAGATACGCAGTATTTT. It codes for CASSDSSGGTDTQYF.

The sample holds many counts of this clonotype. The rearrangement links TRBV7-8 to TRBJ1-2; 8 positions agree with TRBD1. The ends lost 5 bases at V and 7 bases at J; junction bases unmatched: 6. In germline, CDR1 is SGHVS, CDR2 FQNEAQ. This CDR3 comprises 13 residues. The CDR3 region is CASSVRDRTGYTF. The CDR3 nucleotides read TGTGCCAGCAGCGTCCGGGACAGGACTGGCTACACCTTC.

The chain links TRBV7-3 to TRBJ2-3, with D perhaps matching TRBD1 (8 bases). CDR1 is SGHTA and CDR2 is FQGTGA in the germline V gene. V lost 5 bases to trimming and J lost 1 base, with 22 bases between them. This CDR3 comprises 18 residues. In nucleotides, the CDR3 is TGTGCCAGCAGCCCTAACAGGGGGGGCCGGTGGGGCACAGATACGCAGTATTTT. Residues: CASSPNRGGRWGTDTQYF.

This clonotype was detected a few times. The CDR3 region has the DNA TGTGCCAGCAGCACCCCGGGACAGGGAAACAATGAGCAGTTCTTC. Protein product: CASSTPGQGNNEQFF. This chain links TRBV7-6 with TRBJ2-1, with TRBD1 matching 9 bases. V shed 5 bases and J 5 bases; nucleotides not matched to a gene: 7. The CDR3 runs 15 residues. Germline-derived CDR1 and CDR2 are SGHVS and FNYEAQ. Supplemented by reference TRBV7-6 and TRBJ2-1, the full variable domain reads GAGVSQSPRYKVTKRGQDVALRCDPISGHVSLYWYRQALGQGPEFLTYFNYEAQQDKSGLPNDRFSAERPEGSISTLTIQRTEQRDSAMYRCASSTPGQGNNEQFFGPGTRLTVL.

This CDR3 is CASSPSNVYEQYF. The DNA for the CDR3 is TGTGCCAGCAGCCCCAGCAACGTCTACGAGCAGTACTTC. This chain links TRBV11-2 with TRBJ2-7; D gene unclear. The CDR3 is made up of 13 amino acids. Per the germline V gene, CDR1 is SGHAT and CDR2 is FQNNGV. The V end was cut by 5 bases, the J end by 3 bases, with 11 bases between.

This sequence joins TRBV7-6 and TRBJ2-3, with 10 positions matching TRBD2. The V gene end was trimmed by 4 bases and the J gene end by 1 base; junction bases not matched to a gene: 5. This CDR3 region has 16 residues. Germline V gives CDR1 SGHVS, CDR2 FNYEAQ. The CDR3 sequence: CASSSPSGGRTDTQYF. Here the CDR3 DNA reads TGTGCCAGCAGCTCTCCTAGCGGGGGTCGCACAGATACGCAGTATTTT.

The V call is TRBV7-6, the J call TRBJ1-5, with 10 positions matching TRBD1. Unmatched junction bases numbered 6, after V lost 3 bases and J lost 7 bases. This CDR3 is 15 amino acids long. Germline V gene lookup returns CDR1 SGHVS and CDR2 FNYEAQ. Written as DNA, the CDR3 is TGTGCCAGCAGCTTCGGGACAGGGGTCGCCCAGCCCCAGCATTTT. Translation: CASSFGTGVAQPQHF.

This clonotype was picked up a small number of times. CDR3 region: CASSHGGSYEQYF. CDR3 nucleotide sequence: TGTGCCAGCAGTCACGGCGGTTCCTACGAGCAGTACTTC. V usage is TRBV12-3 or TRBV12-4 and J usage is TRBJ2-7; the D is unclear. V lost 5 bases to trimming and J lost 1 base, with 9 bases between them. CDR3 length: 13 amino acids.